A selection of T cell receptor beta chains follows, all from one sample in a study of CD8+ T cells in alopecia areata. Libraries were prepared by immunoSEQ multiplex PCR; TCRdb keeps only in-frame clonotypes and omits some of them. This table holds roughly 220,000 clones, more than 30% found once. The sequenced sample was CD4+ T cells sorted from blood, obtained between weeks 30 and 35, from a patient treated with tofacitinib. These TCRs come from a human donor with alopecia areata. Both conserved end residues are part of each CDR3. D genes are given only for firm matches. Clone size appears in some rows only: once, few, many, or a class for an expanded clone.

V gene	D gene	J gene	clone size	CDR3 protein	CDR3 DNA
TRBV5-1	TRBD1	TRBJ1-1	.	CASSSGQFNTEAFF	TGCGCCAGCAGCTCGGGACAGTTCAACACTGAAGCTTTCTTT
TRBV14	.	TRBJ1-1	.	CASSQERAEAFF	TGTGCCAGCAGCCAAGAAAGAGCTGAAGCTTTCTTT
TRBV6-5	TRBD1	TRBJ2-5	.	CASSSGTAQETQYF	TGTGCCAGCAGTTCGGGGACAGCTCAAGAGACCCAGTACTTC
TRBV6-5	TRBD1	TRBJ2-7	.	CASDPAGQGAKVQYF	TGTGCCAGCGATCCTGCGGGACAGGGGGCGAAGGTGCAGTACTTC
TRBV19	.	TRBJ2-1	few	CASSRGLNEQFF	TGTGCCAGTTCGAGGGGACTCAATGAGCAGTTCTTC
TRBV6-5	.	TRBJ1-6	once	CASSLAANNSPLHF	TGTGCCAGCAGTCTGGCAGCGAATAATTCACCCCTCCACTTT
TRBV5-6	.	TRBJ2-4	.	CASSLQGTKNIQYF	TGTGCCAGCAGCTTGCAGGGGACCAAAAACATTCAGTACTTC
TRBV19	TRBD2	TRBJ2-1	.	CATTTLAGGSYNEQFF	TGTGCCACCACGACCTTAGCGGGAGGATCCTACAATGAGCAGTTCTTC
TRBV6-5	TRBD1	TRBJ1-6	.	CASSYDGQGASSPLHF	TGTGCCAGCAGTTACGATGGACAGGGGGCAAGTTCACCCCTCCACTTT
TRBV29-1	TRBD1	TRBJ2-3	.	CSVDAGGSGDTQYF	TGCAGCGTTGACGCAGGGGGCTCGGGGGATACGCAGTATTTT
TRBV29-1	.	TRBJ1-2	.	CSVGGYGYTF	TGCAGCGTTGGTGGGTATGGCTACACCTTC
TRBV29-1	.	TRBJ2-1	.	CSVELGAVDEQFF	TGCAGCGTTGAATTGGGCGCGGTCGATGAGCAGTTCTTC